Listed here is a single T cell receptor (beta chain). The table came from immunoSEQ multiplex PCR; TCRdb's copy has only in-frame clones and leaves some out. The sample has some 200,000 clones; around 87% are singletons. These data are taken from a study of blood T cell repertoires in COVID-19. V was trimmed by 1 base and J by 3 bases, leaving 7 bases between them. This CDR3 is built from 14 residues. Germline V lookup: CDR1 SGHVS, CDR2 FQNEAQ. Sequenced: PBMCs or T cells enriched from blood (not recorded which). This clonotype was sampled from a man aged 25-40 years in a cohort exposed to, infected with or recovered from COVID-19 (not recorded which). V gene TRBV7-8 combines with J gene TRBJ1-5; D remains ambiguous. The CDR3 bases are TGTGCCAGCAGCTTAGACGACTTCAATCAGCCCCAGCATTTT. This sequence encodes CASSLDDFNQPQHF. The full variable domain, its missing parts supplied by reference TRBV7-8 and TRBJ1-5, is GAGVSQSPRYKVAKRGQDVALRCDPISGHVSLFWYQQALGQGPEFLTYFQNEAQLDKSGLPSDRFFAERPEGSVSTLKIQRTQQEDSAVYLCASSLDDFNQPQHFGDGTRLSIL.